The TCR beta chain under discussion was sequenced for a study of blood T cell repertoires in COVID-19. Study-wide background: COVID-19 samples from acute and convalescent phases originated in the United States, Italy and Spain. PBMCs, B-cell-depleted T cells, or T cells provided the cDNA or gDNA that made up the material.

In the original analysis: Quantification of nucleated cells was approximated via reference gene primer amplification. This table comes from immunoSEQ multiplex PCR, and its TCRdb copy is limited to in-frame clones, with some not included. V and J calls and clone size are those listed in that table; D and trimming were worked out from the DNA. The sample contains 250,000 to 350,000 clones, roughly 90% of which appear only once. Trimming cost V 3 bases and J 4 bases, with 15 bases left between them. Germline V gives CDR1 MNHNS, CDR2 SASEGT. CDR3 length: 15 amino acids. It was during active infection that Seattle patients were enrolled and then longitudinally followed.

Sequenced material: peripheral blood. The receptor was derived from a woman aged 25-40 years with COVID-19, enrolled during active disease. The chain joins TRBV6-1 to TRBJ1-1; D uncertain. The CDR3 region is CASSEILEFGTEAFF. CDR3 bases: TGTGCCAGCAGTGAGATTTTGGAGTTTGGCACTGAAGCTTTCTTT.